This TCR beta chain derives from a study of blood T cell repertoires in COVID-19. Germline lookup yields CDR1 MNHEY and CDR2 SVGAGI. V lost 0 bases and J lost 5, with 16 bases in between. CDR3 length equals 16 residues. In Seattle, patients joined the study during active infection and were tracked longitudinally. TCRdb keeps only in-frame clones here, not all; method: immunoSEQ multiplex PCR. The data contain about 480,000 clones, 85% to 90% of them seen just once; the ten biggest clones take up 7.8%. The V call is TRBV6-5, the J call TRBJ1-1; a weak D match, TRBD1 (5 bases). Input material: peripheral blood. This TCR derives from a woman between 45 and 60 years old with COVID-19, enrolled during active disease. The CDR3 sequence: CASSYSRVGARTEAFF. The CDR3 nucleotides are TGTGCCAGCAGTTACTCGAGAGTTGGGGCGCGGACTGAAGCTTTCTTT.